This is a list of T cell receptor beta chains from one sample in a study of blood T cells in healthy people across ages. TCRdb re-called the 5' RACE reads through MiXCR, storing one row per CDR3 protein. There are 1.4 million or so distinct CDR3 sequences in the sample; around 40% occur only once, and 4% lies in the top ten. The sample comprised blood. The receptor set was obtained from a woman aged 18-29 years in good health. The CDR3 runs from the conserved cysteine through the conserved F or W. Fields, in order: CDR3 length, J gene, V gene, clone size, D gene, CDR3 protein, CDR3 DNA. A D gene is named only where the DNA matches it firmly. A row's size may be missing; if present it is once, few, many or a size class.

>14|TRBJ1-2|TRBV6-6|-|-
CATTWDTANYGYTF
TGTGCCACCACTTGGGATACAGCTAACTATGGCTACACCTTC
>14|TRBJ2-7|TRBV6-5|-|-
CASSYSPGGSEQYF
TGTGCCAGCAGTTACTCTCCCGGAGGGAGCGAGCAGTACTTC
>13|TRBJ2-7|TRBV5-1|few|-
CASISRPPYEQYF
TGCGCCAGCATCTCGCGTCCTCCCTACGAGCAGTACTTC
>13|TRBJ2-5|TRBV4-2|many|TRBD1
CASSQDRDRVVYF
TGTGCCAGCAGCCAAGATAGGGACAGGGTAGTGTACTTC
>14|TRBJ2-1|TRBV28|-|-
CASSLTSPPNEQFF
TGTGCCAGCAGTCTCACGTCTCCGCCCAATGAGCAGTTCTTC
>13|TRBJ1-1|TRBV12-3/TRBV12-4|-|-
CASSLDSFGVAFF
TGTGCCAGCAGCCTCGACAGTTTTGGGGTAGCTTTCTTT
>18|TRBJ2-1|TRBV7-3|-|-
CASSLTFSGEPPYNEQFF
TGTGCCAGCAGCTTAACTTTTTCCGGGGAGCCCCCCTACAATGAGCAGTTCTTC
>15|TRBJ1-1|TRBV11-2|once|-
CASSLDGFLNTEAFF
TGTGCCAGCAGCTTAGATGGGTTTCTGAACACTGAAGCTTTCTTT
>13|TRBJ2-5|TRBV27|once|-
CASSFWDSYEQYF
TGTGCCAGCAGTTTTTGGGACTCCTATGAGCAGTACTTC
>16|TRBJ1-4|TRBV14|-|-
CASSQDRGTWNEKLFF
TGTGCCAGCAGCCAAGATCGGGGGACTTGGAATGAAAAACTGTTTTTT
>16|TRBJ1-2|TRBV27|-|-
CASSLRRAGSHYGYTF
TGTGCCAGCAGTTTGCGTCGGGCAGGGAGTCACTATGGCTACACCTTC
>15|TRBJ1-1|TRBV11-2|-|-
CASSWGGAMNTEAFF
TGTGCCAGCAGCTGGGGGGGGGCAATGAACACTGAAGCTTTCTTT
>14|TRBJ1-5|TRBV20-1|-|-
CSAPGRESNQPQHF
TGCAGTGCTCCAGGGCGGGAAAGCAATCAGCCCCAGCATTTT
>16|TRBJ2-1|TRBV7-9|-|-
CASSLKEPLLRDEQFF
TGTGCCAGCAGCTTAAAAGAACCCCTCTTGCGCGATGAGCAGTTCTTC
>16|TRBJ2-5|TRBV14|-|-
CASSQVGGQYQETQYF
TGTGCCAGCAGCCAAGTCGGGGGACAGTACCAAGAGACCCAGTACTTC
>16|TRBJ2-7|TRBV6-2/TRBV6-3|few|-
CASSYPRGGGTYEQYF
TGTGCCAGCAGTTACCCTCGCGGTGGGGGAACCTACGAGCAGTACTTC